These 23 T cell receptor beta chains were sequenced from one sample in a study of radiotherapy plus CTLA-4 blockade in lung cancer. This table comes from immunoSEQ multiplex PCR, and its TCRdb copy is limited to in-frame clones, with some not included. The sample records roughly 66,000 clones, about four fifths being singletons. Source: peripheral blood, taken from a patient treated with radiotherapy plus ipilimumab. These receptors all stem from a human donor with non-small cell lung cancer who had a partial response to radiotherapy plus ipilimumab.

V and J are TRBV28 and TRBJ1-5, with 7 bases aligning to TRBD1. The V segment lost 3 bases and the J segment 3 bases; nucleotides outside the gene matches: 11. CDR3 length: 17 residues. Per germline, CDR1 MDHEN and CDR2 SYDVKM. The CDR3 is CASSFLPGQSFNQPQHF. The CDR3 DNA is TGTGCCAGCAGTTTCCTCCCGGGACAGAGCTTCAATCAGCCCCAGCATTTT.

The chain has TRBV5-1 and TRBJ1-3; D remains ambiguous. Trimming left V 4 bases short and J 4 bases short, with 6 bases between. Per germline, CDR1 SGHRS and CDR2 YFSETQ. This CDR3 spans 12 amino acids. The CDR3, as DNA: TGCGCCAGCAGCCTACAGGGAAACACCATATATTTT. Translation: CASSLQGNTIYF.

The V call is TRBV5-6, the J call TRBJ2-5; TRBD2 is a possible D gene (5 bases). Gene TRBJ2-7 matches the end of the DNA better, so the J call may be wrong. The length of the CDR3 is 11 residues. Germline V lookup: CDR1 SGHDT, CDR2 YYEEEE. CDR3 nucleotides: TGTGCCAGCAGTAGAGGGTTCGAGCAGTACTTC. This sequence encodes CASSRGFEQYF.

The table lists this clone with a count of one. The J gene is TRBJ2-5, the V gene TRBV7-3; 9 bases are shared with TRBD2. The J call could be wrong; TRBJ2-7 is a better fit for the DNA end. Germline V lookup: CDR1 SGHTA, CDR2 FQGTGA. This CDR3 is built from 15 residues. The CDR3, as DNA: TGTGCCAGCAGCTCCATAGCGGGAGCGGGGAACGAGCAGTACTTC. Translation: CASSSIAGAGNEQYF.

In this sample, this clone turned up a few times. The rearrangement uses TRBV5-3 and TRBJ2-2; TRBD2 agrees at 7 bases. TRBV5-3 is flagged as an ORF with uncertain function. Trimming at V came to 4 bases and at J to 7 bases, leaving 16 bases not matched to a gene. The CDR3 covers 17 residues. CDR3 region: CARSIPLGAGTNGELFF. The CDR3 DNA is TGTGCCAGAAGCATACCATTAGGGGCAGGGACTAACGGGGAGCTGTTTTTT.

The chain links TRBV10-3 to TRBJ1-1; D might be TRBD1 (6 bases). The CDR3 extends over 13 amino acids. V shed 7 bases and J shed 1 base, with 10 bases lying between them. Germline values: CDR1 ENHRY, CDR2 SYGVKD. This CDR3 is CAITPDRNTEAFF. CDR3 nucleotide sequence: TGTGCCATCACCCCGGACAGGAACACTGAAGCTTTCTTT.

The chain employs TRBV7-2 and TRBJ2-2, with 8 bases matching TRBD2. J lost 3 bases, V lost 5 bases, and 14 bases had no gene match. Per germline, CDR1 SGHTA and CDR2 FQGNSA. This CDR3 is 18 amino acids long. The CDR3 region is CASSPPRGSGAHTGELFF. DNA of the CDR3: TGTGCCAGCAGCCCACCCCGAGGTAGCGGGGCTCACACCGGGGAGCTGTTTTTT.

CDR3 region: CASSGQGNTEAFF. In DNA form, the CDR3 reads TGTGCCAGCAGCGGACAGGGAAACACTGAAGCTTTCTTT. The V and J genes are TRBV7-3 and TRBJ1-1, with TRBD1 identical over 8 bases. Germline CDR1 reads SGHTA; CDR2 reads FQGTGA. The CDR3 consists of 13 residues. V trimming: 5 bases; J trimming: 2 bases; junction bases outside the gene matches: 1.

The gene calls are TRBV9 and TRBJ2-3; D might be TRBD2 (7 bases). The CDR3 loop spans 14 amino acids. The ends were cut back, 4 bases at V and 5 bases at J, with 14 bases in the middle. Germline values: CDR1 SGDLS, CDR2 YYNGEE. The CDR3 DNA reads as TGTGCCAGCAGCCAGGGGAGGGGGGGAGATACGCAGTATTTT. This gives the protein CASSQGRGGDTQYF.

The chain combines TRBV6-6 with TRBJ2-7, with a weak D call TRBD2 (6 bases). The V end was cut by 6 bases, the J end by 12 bases, with 21 bases between. The germline CDR1 and CDR2 sequences are MNHNY and SVGAGI (reference sequence). The CDR3 totals 13 residues. The chain's CDR3 is CASSRRIRDSAYF. CDR3 sequence (DNA): TGTGCCAGCAGCCGACGGATTCGGGACTCGGCGTACTTC.

This chain links TRBV2 with TRBJ2-4; TRBD2 matches at 10 bases. The germline gives CDR1 SNHLY, CDR2 FYNNEI. This CDR3 is 14 amino acids long. V dropped 11 bases and J dropped 8; count of bases not matched to a gene: 12. In DNA, the CDR3 is TGTGCCGGTCCGCCTAGCGGGAGCAGGGACATTCAGTACTTC. Encoded protein: CAGPPSGSRDIQYF.

This rearrangement joins TRBV29-1 to TRBJ2-1; D is perhaps TRBD2 (5 bases). V was pared by 3 bases and J by 10 bases, with 19 bases between. CDR3 length: 14 residues. Germline V gives CDR1 SQVTM, CDR2 ANQGSEA. CDR3 sequence (DNA): TGCAGCGTTGAGGAGGTGTCTATTGGCAAGGAGCAGTTCTTC. This gives the protein CSVEEVSIGKEQFF.

This chain uses TRBV7-9 with TRBJ1-3; possibly TRBD1 for D (5 bases). Germline V gives CDR1 SEHNR, CDR2 FQNEAQ (reference sequence). There are 17 residues in the CDR3. The V and J ends lost 2 bases and 2 bases respectively, with 16 bases between them. CDR3 bases: TGTGCCAGCAGCTTATCGGTGACAGAAGCTACTGGAAACACCATATATTTT. Its protein is CASSLSVTEATGNTIYF.

The chain employs TRBV7-2 and TRBJ2-5, with 8 positions matching TRBD1. The DNA end is a closer match to TRBJ2-7, so the J assignment may be wrong. The CDR3 is 15 residues long. Germline V CDR1 and CDR2: SGHTA, FQGNSA. The CDR3 DNA sequence: TGTGCCAGCAGCTCACGGACAGGGACCGTGGACGAGCAGTACTTC. Encoded protein: CASSSRTGTVDEQYF.

This clone was counted only a few times. V usage is TRBV4-1 and J usage is TRBJ1-4; a weak D match, TRBD1 (5 bases). Looked up from germline, CDR1 is MGHRA and CDR2 is YSYEKL. The CDR3 is 16 amino acids. Trimming took 0 bases from V and 4 from J, leaving 12 bases between them. For the CDR3, the DNA is TGCGCCAGCAGCCAAGATAAGGGGCAGCATAATGAAAAACTGTTTTTT. It is translated as CASSQDKGQHNEKLFF.

The chain recombines TRBV7-2 with TRBJ2-7; TRBD2 matches 7 bases. Germline assignment: CDR1 SGHTA and CDR2 FQGNSA. CDR3 length equals 14 residues. After removal of 5 bases from V and 4 bases from J, the junction contained 8 bases not matched to a gene. CDR3 nucleotides: TGTGCCAGCAGCCTACTAGGGAGGGAGTACGAGCAGTACTTC. This translates into CASSLLGREYEQYF.

The genes are TRBV6-5 and TRBJ2-3; 12 bases line up with TRBD2. Germline CDR1 MNHEY, CDR2 SVGAGI. Trimming took 6 bases from V and 11 from J; bases not matched to a gene: 12. The CDR3 length is 15 residues. CDR3 amino acids: CASRPPGTSGRLQYF. In DNA, the CDR3 is TGTGCCAGCAGACCTCCCGGGACTAGCGGGCGCTTGCAGTATTTT.

Details on this clone: At one of its ends the junction is not consistent with the germline gene, which may arise from a read error. The rearrangement joins TRBV7-9 to TRBJ1-2; TRBD1 aligns across 7 bases. This CDR3 region has 16 residues. Looked up from germline, CDR1 is SEHNR and CDR2 is FQNEAQ (reference sequence). CDR3 nucleotides: TGTGCCAGCAGCCTAGCCGGGACAGAGCCTAGCTATGGCTACACCTTC. It specifies CASSLAGTEPSYGYTF.

As DNA, the CDR3 is TGTGCCAGCAGCTTTACTGGACTAGCGGGCAATGAGCAGTTCTTC. Translating gives CASSFTGLAGNEQFF. The genes are TRBV7-2 and TRBJ2-1; 11 nucleotides agree with TRBD2. The CDR3 loop spans 15 amino acids. V dropped 3 bases and J dropped 6; count of bases not matched to a gene: 4. The germline gives CDR1 SGHTA, CDR2 FQGNSA.

The V and J genes are TRBV9 and TRBJ2-3; possibly TRBD1 for D (5 bases). The germline V gene encodes CDR1 SGDLS and CDR2 YYNGEE. The length of the CDR3 is 14 residues. V lost 4 bases and J 2 bases, leaving 11 bases between the germline ends. The CDR3 is CASSLKGYTDTQYF. Written as DNA, the CDR3 is TGTGCCAGCAGCCTCAAGGGGTACACAGATACGCAGTATTTT. Full variable domain (remainder filled in from reference TRBV9 and TRBJ2-3): DSGVTQTPKHLITATGQRVTLRCSPRSGDLSVYWYQQSLDQGLQFLIQYYNGEERAKGNILERFSAQQFPDLHSELNLSSLELGDSALYFCASSLKGYTDTQYFGPGTRLTVL.

The chain combines TRBV5-4 with TRBJ2-5; 9 bases map to TRBD1. The CDR3 extends over 14 amino acids. Trimming took 5 bases from V and 8 from J; bases not matched to a gene: 10. Germline loops: CDR1 SGHNT, CDR2 YYREEE (reference sequence). The CDR3 region is CASRSGTGLTTQYF. CDR3 sequence (DNA): TGTGCCAGCAGATCCGGGACAGGGCTTACTACCCAGTACTTC.

This sequence joins TRBV2 and TRBJ2-2, with D possibly being TRBD1 (6 bases). The CDR3 runs 17 residues. The V and J ends lost 4 bases and 2 bases respectively, with 17 bases between them. The germline V gene has CDR1 SNHLY and CDR2 FYNNEI. This CDR3 is CASSAGTSPQNTGELFF. For the CDR3, the DNA is TGTGCCAGCAGTGCGGGGACAAGCCCACAAAACACCGGGGAGCTGTTTTTT.

The chain uses TRBV7-8 and TRBJ2-1; 9 bases agree with TRBD2. This CDR3 is 16 amino acids long. The J segment lost 8 bases and the V segment lost 5 bases, leaving 13 bases of the junction unmatched. The germline V gene encodes CDR1 SGHVS and CDR2 FQNEAQ. The CDR3 DNA reads as TGTGCCAGCAGCCAACGGATAGCGGGGGCGGCGGATGAGCAGTTCTTC. This codes for CASSQRIAGAADEQFF.